This T cell receptor (beta chain) stems from a study of blood T cell repertoires in COVID-19. CDR1 and CDR2 (germline): SNHLY, FYNNEI. The V end lost 3 bases, the J end lost 0 bases, and 9 bases lay between the germline ends. The CDR3 length is 14 residues. In the authors' workflow: It was from reference gene primer amplification that nucleated cell counts were estimated. TCRdb keeps only in-frame clones here, not all; method: immunoSEQ multiplex PCR. The D gene and trimming were derived from the DNA, and the V and J assignments and clone size from that table. This repertoire shows 350,000 or so clones, roughly nine tenths found once; its top ten account for around 3.9%.

The rearrangement uses TRBV2 and TRBJ2-7, with unresolved D. The TCR sequence derives from a woman between 55 and 75 years old with COVID-19, enrolled during active disease. The sequenced material came from peripheral blood. The CDR3 region is CASSESTGSYEQYF. DNA of the CDR3: TGTGCCAGCAGTGAGTCAACGGGCTCCTACGAGCAGTACTTC.